The source of this TCR beta chain is a study of cytomegalovirus exposure and HLA in healthy donors. Study at large: Of several hundred genotyped donors, about 80% grouped in the Caucasian-associated ancestry cluster. General study findings and limits: Three chains linked to CMV were shown in vitro to be specific for CMV antigens. Using the classifier, cytomegalovirus status was reportedly diagnosed with high specificity and sensitivity. In a later analysis, HLA-associated TCR beta chains were more clonally expanded than equally common others.

This CDR3 comprises 15 residues. Trimming left V 4 bases short and J 2 bases short, with 16 bases between. The germline V gene encodes CDR1 SQVTM and CDR2 ANQGSEA. PCR involved 60 Vbeta and 13 Jbeta primers. Clones were sequenced by immunoSEQ multiplex PCR, and TCRdb holds only the in-frame ones, with some missing. Altogether some 150,000 clones are present, roughly 85% being singletons, with the ten largest covering roughly 1.9%. Note on this clone: The antigen is undetermined.

This receptor was identified in a man aged 35 to 55 in good health and CMV-seronegative. The V call is TRBV29-1, the J call TRBJ2-3, with D perhaps TRBD2 (5 bases). Specimen: PBMCs. The CDR3 here is CSVAEEADYTDTQYF. The CDR3 DNA reads TGCAGCGTTGCTGAAGAGGCAGACTACACAGATACGCAGTATTTT.